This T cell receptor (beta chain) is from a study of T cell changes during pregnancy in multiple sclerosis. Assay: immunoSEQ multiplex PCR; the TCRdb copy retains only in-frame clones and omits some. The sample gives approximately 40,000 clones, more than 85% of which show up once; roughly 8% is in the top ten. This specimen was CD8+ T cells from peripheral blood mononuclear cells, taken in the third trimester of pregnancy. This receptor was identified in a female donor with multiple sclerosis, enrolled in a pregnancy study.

The CDR3 sequence: CASSLEGEDRYTF. As DNA, the CDR3 is TGTGCCAGCAGCTTGGAAGGGGAGGATCGCTACACCTTC. The chain joins TRBV5-4 to TRBJ1-2, with D tentatively TRBD1 (5 bases). CDR3 length: 13 amino acids. The germline CDR1 and CDR2 sequences are SGHNT and YYREEE (reference sequence). V was pared by 0 bases and J by 9 bases, with 12 bases between.